The 20 T cell receptor beta chains listed next were all sequenced from one sample in a study of CD8 T cells in Susac syndrome. With random hexamers, roughly 0.5 to 1 ug RNA was reverse transcribed. TCRdb re-called the immunoSEQ multiplex PCR reads with MiXCR, one entry per CDR3 protein. The sample has approximately 230,000 distinct CDR3 sequences, approximately 92% seen once; the top ten hold approximately 0.07%. Sequenced sample: CD4+ T cells from PBMCs. The receptors were gathered from a human donor with multiple sclerosis.

This chain joins TRBV3-1 and TRBJ1-3; 10 bases are a match to TRBD1. Germline V gene sequence: CDR1 LGHDT, CDR2 YNNKEL (reference sequence). V gave up 3 bases and J gave up 1 base; unmatched junction bases: 6. The CDR3 spans 17 residues. CDR3 residues: CASSHAGTGASGNTIYF. As DNA, the CDR3 is TGTGCCAGCAGCCATGCCGGGACAGGGGCTTCTGGAAACACCATATATTTT.

The genes are TRBV7-2 and TRBJ1-5; the D is unclear. V lost 1 base and J lost 1, with 8 bases in between. Germline lookup yields CDR1 SGHTA and CDR2 FQGNSA. CDR3 length: 15 residues. The CDR3 bases are TGTGCCAGCAGCTTAGTAGGAGTGAGCAATCAGCCCCAGCATTTT. Translated, it gives CASSLVGVSNQPQHF. The full variable domain, rest sourced from reference TRBV7-2 and TRBJ1-5, is GAGVSQSPSNKVTEKGKDVELRCDPISGHTALYWYRQSLGQGLEFLIYFQGNSAPDKSGLPSDRFSAERTGGSVSTLTIQRTQQEDSAVYLCASSLVGVSNQPQHFGDGTRLSIL.

This clonotype was seen once. V gene TRBV18 combines with J gene TRBJ2-7; D unclear. The CDR3 sequence is 14 residues long. CDR1 KGHSH and CDR2 LQKENI come from the germline V gene. Between the trimmed V and J ends, which lost 2 bases and 0 bases, there was a span of 8 bases. The DNA of the CDR3 is TGTGCCAGCTCACCAGTCCGGAGCTCCTACGAGCAGTACTTC. This sequence encodes CASSPVRSSYEQYF.

V is TRBV19 and J is TRBJ1-1; 8 bases are shared with TRBD1. The CDR3 is 13 amino acids. Germline CDR1 and CDR2: LNHDA and SQIVND (reference sequence). Losses at the gene ends were 6 bases for V and 4 bases for J; bases not matched to a gene: 4. CDR3 nucleotides: TGTGCCAGTAGGAAAACAGGGGGCACTGAAGCTTTCTTT. Its translation: CASRKTGGTEAFF.

Note on this clonotype: The CDR3 end shows no conserved phenylalanine or tryptophan, and so a read error is likely. This chain joins TRBV29-1 and TRBJ1-2; no firm D call. The germline gives CDR1 SQVTM, CDR2 ANQGSEA. The CDR3 is made up of 14 amino acids. The V and J ends lost 8 bases and 1 base respectively, with 17 bases between them. The chain's CDR3 is CSSRRSLLNYGYTL. The CDR3 nucleotides read TGCAGCTCACGCAGGTCCTTACTTAACTATGGCTACACCCTC.

Turning to this clonotype: One junction end disagrees with the germline gene, perhaps due to a read error. V and J are TRBV5-4 and TRBJ2-1; possible D gene TRBD1, 7 bases. This CDR3 has 13 amino acids. Germline CDR1 reads SGHNT; CDR2 reads YYREEE (reference sequence). The CDR3 region is CAGRGAGRDEQFF. The CDR3 DNA reads as TGTGCCGGCAGGGGGGCAGGGCGCGATGAGCAGTTCTTC.

The chain joins TRBV7-3 to TRBJ2-2, with TRBD1 matching over 9 bases. The CDR3 extends over 14 amino acids. Germline assignment: CDR1 SGHTA and CDR2 FQGTGA. Unmatched junction bases numbered 4, after V lost 8 bases and J lost 3 bases. The chain's CDR3 is CASQTGGHTGELFF. CDR3 coding DNA: TGTGCCAGCCAAACAGGGGGCCACACCGGGGAGCTGTTTTTT.

This clonotype was recorded once. The CDR3 DNA sequence: TGTGCCAGCAGCTTACAAGCGGGGGTCTACAATGAGCAGTTCTTC. It codes for CASSLQAGVYNEQFF. The chain recombines TRBV7-6 with TRBJ2-1; 8 nucleotides align to TRBD2. J lost 3 bases, V lost 2 bases, and 3 bases had no gene match. The CDR3 has 15 amino acids. Germline values: CDR1 SGHVS, CDR2 FNYEAQ.

On this clonotype itself: The junction departs from germline at one end; a sequencing error may be responsible. The chain has TRBV24-1 and TRBJ1-3; TRBD1 agrees at 7 bases. Germline loops: CDR1 KGHDR, CDR2 SFDVKD. The CDR3 has 17 amino acids. The CDR3 is CATRDHTGTDSGNTIYF. The CDR3 region has the DNA TGTGCCACCCGTGATCACACCGGGACAGACTCTGGAAACACCATATATTTT.

This chain joins TRBV6-2 or TRBV6-3 and TRBJ2-1; 11 bases map to TRBD1. The CDR3 length is 15 residues. CDR1 is MNHEY, CDR2 SVGEGT, per germline. With V trimmed by 6 bases and J by 2 bases, 3 bases remained unmatched. The CDR3 coding sequence is TGTGCCAGCAGGCCGGGACAGGGGGCCTACAATGAGCAGTTCTTC. It translates to CASRPGQGAYNEQFF.

The chain links TRBV11-1 to TRBJ1-1; D remains ambiguous. V lost 4 bases, J lost 2 bases, and 17 bases lay in between. Germline V gene sequence: CDR1 SGHAT, CDR2 FQDESV (reference sequence). This CDR3 spans 16 amino acids. The CDR3 coding sequence is TGTGCCAGCAGCTCACCCTTGCCAAGTCCAAACACTGAAGCTTTCTTT. Translated, it gives CASSSPLPSPNTEAFF. The entire variable domain, with the rest obtained from reference TRBV11-1 and TRBJ1-1, is as follows: EAEVAQSPRYKITEKSQAVAFWCDPISGHATLYWYRQILGQGPELLVQFQDESVVDDSQLPKDRFSAERLKGVDSTLKIQPAELGDSAMYLCASSSPLPSPNTEAFFGQGTRLTVV.

This chain uses TRBV3-1 with TRBJ1-1, with 9 bases matching TRBD1. The CDR3 consists of 15 residues. Per germline, CDR1 LGHDT and CDR2 YNNKEL (reference sequence). Trimming took 2 bases from V and 6 from J; bases not matched to a gene: 7. For the CDR3, the DNA is TGTGCCAGCAGCCAATTGGGACAGGGCGTCTCTGAAGCTTTCTTT. This gives the protein CASSQLGQGVSEAFF. The full variable domain, with the rest looked up from reference TRBV3-1 and TRBJ1-1, is DTAVSQTPKYLVTQMGNDKSIKCEQNLGHDTMYWYKQDSKKFLKIMFSYNNKELIINETVPNRFSPKSPDKAHLNLHINSLELGDSAVYFCASSQLGQGVSEAFFGQGTRLTVV.

The chain joins TRBV5-1 to TRBJ2-5, with TRBD2 as a possible D gene (6 bases). With 0 bases removed from V and 5 bases from J, the gap between germline ends came to 14 bases. Germline V gene data show CDR1 as SGHRS and CDR2 as YFSETQ. The CDR3 spans 15 residues. The CDR3 DNA follows: TGCGCCAGCAGCTTGGGACTAGTCGAGTCGGAGACCCAGTACTTC. Translation gives CASSLGLVESETQYF.

The DNA for the CDR3 is TGCGCCAGCAGCCAAGGTACAGGGCTCCAAGAGACCCAGTACTTC. It is translated as CASSQGTGLQETQYF. The chain combines TRBV4-1 with TRBJ2-5; D possibly corresponds to TRBD1 (6 bases). Germline assignment: CDR1 MGHRA and CDR2 YSYEKL. There are 15 residues in the CDR3. Trimming took 1 base from V and 1 from J, leaving 10 bases between them.

The J gene is TRBJ2-3, the V gene TRBV15, with D possibly TRBD2 on 6 matching bases. The V end lost 6 bases, the J end lost 4 bases, and 17 bases lay between the germline ends. Germline V gene lookup returns CDR1 LNHNV and CDR2 YYDKDF (reference sequence). The CDR3 length is 15 residues. Here the CDR3 DNA reads TGTGCCACCAGGGGCGGAGGGGTGGGGGCAGATACGCAGTATTTT. The encoded protein is CATRGGGVGADTQYF. Full variable domain (missing parts from reference TRBV15 and TRBJ2-3): DAMVIQNPRYQVTQFGKPVTLSCSQTLNHNVMYWYQQKSSQAPKLLFHYYDKDFNNEADTPDNFQSRRPNTSFCFLDIRSPGLGDTAMYLCATRGGGVGADTQYFGPGTRLTVL.

There are a few counts of this clonotype. The rearrangement links TRBV7-2 to TRBJ2-5; tentatively, D is TRBD1 or TRBD2 (5 bases each). Trimming left V 5 bases short and J 4 bases short, with 11 bases between. CDR1 is SGHTA and CDR2 is FQGNSA in the germline V gene. The CDR3 consists of 13 residues. The CDR3 region has the DNA TGTGCCAGCAGCCGGGGCTCGTTAGAGACCCAGTACTTC. Amino acid sequence: CASSRGSLETQYF.

This chain joins TRBV12-3 or TRBV12-4 and TRBJ1-3, with TRBD1 identical over 9 bases. V lost 4 bases to trimming and J lost 2 bases; unmatched junction nucleotides: 6. The CDR3 is 16 residues long. The CDR3 bases are TGTGCCAGCAGTTCTGGGACAGGGCGCACTGGAAACACCATATATTTT. It yields the protein CASSSGTGRTGNTIYF.

The rearrangement uses TRBV20-1 and TRBJ1-1; D not certain. CDR3 length: 11 amino acids. Trimming removed 6 bases from V and 4 bases from J, with 9 bases in between. Germline CDR1 and CDR2: DFQATT and SNEGSKA (reference sequence). The CDR3 reads CSALRSTEAFF. The CDR3 DNA reads TGCAGTGCCCTCAGGTCCACTGAAGCTTTCTTT.

The chain is built from TRBV15 and TRBJ2-2; the D is unclear. Germline V gene lookup returns CDR1 LNHNV and CDR2 YYDKDF (reference sequence). The CDR3 consists of 14 residues. Trimming shortened V by 0 bases and J by 6 bases, and 8 bases separated the two germline ends. The CDR3 DNA reads as TGTGCCACCAGCAGAGACTACGTCGCCGGGGAGCTGTTTTTT. This gives the protein CATSRDYVAGELFF.

V usage is TRBV12-5 and J usage is TRBJ2-5; the match to TRBD2 covers 9 bases. The CDR3 is made up of 15 amino acids. V gave up 0 bases and J gave up 3 bases; unmatched junction bases: 2. Germline V gene lookup returns CDR1 LGHNT and CDR2 FRNRAP. The CDR3 DNA is TGTGCTAGTGGTTTGGTAATAGCGGGAGAAGAGACCCAGTACTTC. Translating gives CASGLVIAGEETQYF.